Each of the 27 T cell receptor beta chains below was sequenced from the same sample in a study of blood T cell repertoires in COVID-19. Sequencing used immunoSEQ multiplex PCR; TCRdb keeps in-frame clones, though not all of them. The sample contains almost 35,000 clones, roughly nine tenths of which appear only once. Material for sequencing was peripheral blood. The source is a man in his sixties with active or convalescent COVID-19.

This chain connects TRBV4-3 to TRBJ2-2; 8 nucleotides align to TRBD2. CDR1 is LGHNA, CDR2 YSLEER, per germline. Trimming took 0 bases from V and 1 from J; bases not matched to a gene: 7. The CDR3 runs 18 residues. CDR3 sequence (DNA): TGCGCCAGCAGCCAAGAGTCACTAGCGGTCCTGAACACCGGGGAGCTGTTTTTT. It translates to CASSQESLAVLNTGELFF.

The CDR3 loop is CASSLGTYEQFF. In DNA, the CDR3 is TGTGCCAGCAGTCTAGGGACTTACGAGCAGTTCTTC. The gene calls are TRBV28 and TRBJ2-1, with TRBD2 as a possible D gene (6 bases). Trimming shortened V by 5 bases and J by 10 bases, and 12 bases separated the two germline ends. The germline CDR1 and CDR2 sequences are MDHEN and SYDVKM. There are 12 residues in the CDR3.

The V call is TRBV19, the J call TRBJ1-3; tentatively, D is TRBD1 (5 bases). The CDR3 totals 15 residues. CDR1 is LNHDA and CDR2 is SQIVND in the germline V gene (reference sequence). Trimming took off 6 bases at V and 2 bases at J, with 14 bases between the two ends. As DNA, the CDR3 is TGTGCCAGTAGATGGGGGGAAGGAGCTGGAAACACCATATATTTT. This sequence encodes CASRWGEGAGNTIYF.

The chain joins TRBV5-1 to TRBJ1-6; TRBD1 might be the D (6 bases). Trimming took 4 bases from V and 14 from J, leaving 19 bases between them. Germline CDR1 reads SGHRS; CDR2 reads YFSETQ. The CDR3 totals 14 residues. DNA of the CDR3: TGCGCCAGCAGCGGGGACAATAGTGGGTTGACCCTCCACTTT. It translates to CASSGDNSGLTLHF.

The rearrangement uses TRBV10-3 and TRBJ2-5; the D is unclear. The CDR3 length is 15 residues. The germline V and J ends were trimmed by 5 bases and 1 base, with 14 bases remaining between them. Germline V CDR1 and CDR2: ENHRY, SYGVKD. The CDR3 DNA is TGTGCCATCAGTCCTCAGCGAGGCCCCCAAGAGACCCAGTACTTC. The encoded protein is CAISPQRGPQETQYF.

The chain couples TRBV7-3 to TRBJ2-7, with TRBD1 identical over 11 bases. V lost 4 bases and J lost 3; bases outside the gene matches: 8. The CDR3 totals 16 residues. Germline V gene sequence: CDR1 SGHTA, CDR2 FQGTGA. In DNA form, the CDR3 reads TGTGCCAGCAGCTCCACCCGGGACAGGGGGGTCTACGAGCAGTACTTC. Translation: CASSSTRDRGVYEQYF.

The chain has TRBV19 and TRBJ1-5; D is perhaps TRBD1 (5 bases). The CDR3 runs to 16 residues. Deletions cut 4 bases from V and 6 bases from J, with 19 bases between. Germline V gene data show CDR1 as LNHDA and CDR2 as SQIVND (reference sequence). This CDR3 reads CASSTRQIRGGQPQHF. The CDR3 region has the DNA TGTGCCAGTAGTACTAGACAGATACGGGGAGGTCAGCCCCAGCATTTT.

The chain is built from TRBV28 and TRBJ1-2; 8 bases fit TRBD1. Germline-derived CDR1 and CDR2 are MDHEN and SYDVKM. V shed 6 bases and J 2 bases; nucleotides not matched to a gene: 5. CDR3 size: 14 residues. CDR3 DNA: TGTGCCAGCAGGTCCGGGACAGGAAACTATGGCTACACCTTC. It encodes CASRSGTGNYGYTF.

V is TRBV3-1 (or the pseudogene TRBV3-2) and J is TRBJ1-2, with TRBD1 matching over 10 bases. The CDR3 has 15 amino acids. The V gene end was trimmed by 4 bases and the J gene end by 4 bases; junction bases not matched to a gene: 6. Per germline, CDR1 LGHDT and CDR2 YNNKEL (reference sequence). The DNA for the CDR3 is TGTGCCAGCAGCCCGAGGACAGGGGGAATCTATGGCTACACCTTC. Amino acid sequence: CASSPRTGGIYGYTF.

The chain carries TRBV5-1 and TRBJ2-2; D perhaps matches TRBD1 (5 bases). V lost 5 bases to trimming and J lost 5 bases, with 13 bases between them. The CDR3 extends over 14 amino acids. Looked up from germline, CDR1 is SGHRS and CDR2 is YFSETQ. CDR3 amino acids: CASSGQGGTGELFF. DNA for the CDR3: TGCGCCAGCAGTGGGCAGGGCGGAACCGGGGAGCTGTTTTTT.

The sample holds a few counts of this clone. The rearrangement links TRBV19 to TRBJ1-5; 10 nucleotides match TRBD1. The germline V gene encodes CDR1 LNHDA and CDR2 SQIVND (reference sequence). Germline trimming cut 6 bases from V and 8 bases from J; bases unmatched to any gene: 4. The CDR3 runs 13 residues. In nucleotides, the CDR3 is TGTGCCAGTAGGACAGGGGGCGTGGAGCCCCAGCATTTT. It is translated as CASRTGGVEPQHF.

The chain uses TRBV2 and TRBJ2-1; TRBD2 agrees at 7 bases. Trimming took 5 bases from V and 4 from J; bases not matched to a gene: 8. This CDR3 spans 15 amino acids. Germline values: CDR1 SNHLY, CDR2 FYNNEI. This CDR3 reads CASSPQRGFYNEQFF. CDR3 DNA: TGTGCCAGCAGTCCCCAGCGGGGATTTTACAATGAGCAGTTCTTC.

The chain is built from TRBV19 and TRBJ2-1; 13 nucleotides align to TRBD2. The junction had 23 bases not matched to a gene; V was cut back by 5 bases and J by 1 base. This CDR3 comprises 23 residues. The germline gives CDR1 LNHDA, CDR2 SQIVND (reference sequence). The CDR3 DNA sequence: TGTGCCAGTAGTGCCGGACTAGCGGGAGTGAACTACCCCCAAAGAGCGTCCTACAATGAGCAGTTCTTC. Residues: CASSAGLAGVNYPQRASYNEQFF.

This chain connects TRBV4-3 to TRBJ2-7, with 10 bases fitting TRBD2. The CDR3 runs to 16 residues. Germline CDR1 and CDR2: LGHNA and YSLEER. V shed 1 base, J shed 3 bases, and the junction held 6 bases outside the gene matches. The CDR3 DNA is TGCGCCAGCAGCCAAGCTGAAGCGGGGGGGCTCTACGAGCAGTACTTC. It codes for CASSQAEAGGLYEQYF.

This sequence joins TRBV14 and TRBJ1-1, with 7 bases identical to TRBD1. CDR1 SGHDN and CDR2 FVKESK come from the germline V gene. The CDR3 spans 11 residues. V lost 5 bases and J lost 10; bases outside the gene matches: 4. CDR3 amino acids: CASSSGGRAFF. In DNA form, the CDR3 reads TGTGCCAGCAGCTCAGGGGGTAGAGCTTTCTTT.

This chain uses TRBV13 with TRBJ1-2; D gene unclear. The CDR3 loop spans 15 amino acids. CDR1 is PRHDT and CDR2 is FYEKMQ in the germline V gene (reference sequence). Trimming took 2 bases from V and 0 from J, leaving 10 bases between them. CDR3 DNA sequence: TGTGCCAGCAGCTTAACACATATCTCTAACTATGGCTACACCTTC. Translation: CASSLTHISNYGYTF.

The chain combines TRBV28 with TRBJ1-1; TRBD1 matches at 8 bases. V lost 5 bases to trimming and J lost 1 base; unmatched junction nucleotides: 6. The CDR3 is 15 residues long. Germline V gene lookup returns CDR1 MDHEN and CDR2 SYDVKM. The CDR3 sequence: CASSVHGTGNTEAFF. In DNA, the CDR3 is TGTGCCAGCAGTGTGCATGGGACAGGGAACACTGAAGCTTTCTTT.

This clone was counted only a few times. This chain connects TRBV10-3 to TRBJ1-1, with D maybe TRBD1 (5 bases). This CDR3 contains 15 residues. Trimming left V 10 bases short and J 3 bases short, with 21 bases between. CDR1 is ENHRY, CDR2 SYGVKD, per germline. The CDR3 DNA follows: TGTGCCACCCGAACGTCCCGGGGGGAGGACACTGAAGCTTTCTTT. This translates into CATRTSRGEDTEAFF.

V is TRBV6-5 and J is TRBJ1-6; D gene unclear. The CDR3 loop spans 14 amino acids. Per the germline V gene, CDR1 is MNHEY and CDR2 is SVGAGI. V shed 1 base and J shed 5 bases, with 6 bases lying between them. DNA for the CDR3: TGTGCCAGCAGTTACTTGGCCAATAATTCACCCCTCCACTTT. Translating gives CASSYLANNSPLHF.

The chain has TRBV5-1 and TRBJ1-4, with no clear D. The germline V gene has CDR1 SGHRS and CDR2 YFSETQ. CDR3 length equals 16 residues. Trimming took off 2 bases at V and 6 bases at J, with 17 bases between the two ends. CDR3 nucleotide sequence: TGCGCCAGCAGCTTCCAACGCGGCGGGGAGGATGAAAAACTGTTTTTT. The encoded protein is CASSFQRGGEDEKLFF. Filled out from reference TRBV5-1 and TRBJ1-4, the complete variable domain reads KAGVTQTPRYLIKTRGQQVTLSCSPISGHRSVSWYQQTPGQGLQFLFEYFSETQRNKGNFPGRFSGRQFSNSRSEMNVSTLELGDSALYLCASSFQRGGEDEKLFFGSGTQLSVL.

The sample holds a few counts of this clone. This chain joins TRBV11-3 and TRBJ2-7; D is possibly TRBD2 (5 bases). The V gene's germline CDR1 is SGHNT and CDR2 YENEEA. Trimming left V 1 base short and J 2 bases short, with 9 bases between. The CDR3 totals 14 residues. CDR3 bases: TGTGCCAGCAGCTTAGGAGGGAAGACCTACGAGCAGTACTTC. This sequence encodes CASSLGGKTYEQYF.

The gene calls are TRBV7-9 and TRBJ2-1; D gene ambiguous. The ends were cut back, 1 base at V and 12 bases at J, with 10 bases in the middle. This CDR3 contains 12 residues. CDR1 SEHNR and CDR2 FQNEAQ come from the germline V gene (reference sequence). The chain's CDR3 is CASSLGHSGQFF. The DNA for the CDR3 is TGTGCCAGCAGCTTAGGCCATTCGGGGCAGTTCTTC.

The J gene is TRBJ2-1, the V gene TRBV28; TRBD2 agrees at 11 bases. The CDR3 is made up of 16 amino acids. From germline, CDR1 is MDHEN and CDR2 SYDVKM. Trimming removed 7 bases from V and 4 bases from J; junction bases left unmatched: 9. The CDR3 here is CASMGALAGAYNEQFF. The CDR3 nucleotides are TGTGCCAGCATGGGGGCACTAGCGGGAGCGTACAATGAGCAGTTCTTC.

The CDR3 protein is CASSEAGGARAFF. As DNA, the CDR3 is TGTGCCAGCAGTGAAGCTGGAGGAGCCCGAGCTTTCTTT. The rearrangement uses TRBV6-1 and TRBJ1-1; no clear D gene. This CDR3 has 13 amino acids. CDR1 and CDR2 from the germline V gene are MNHNS and SASEGT. The V end lost 0 bases, the J end lost 10 bases, and 12 bases lay between the germline ends.

V is TRBV2 and J is TRBJ2-2; possible D gene TRBD2, 5 bases. V was shortened by 6 bases and J by 0 bases, with 8 bases between the two germline ends. Germline V gives CDR1 SNHLY, CDR2 FYNNEI. This CDR3 has 14 amino acids. In DNA form, the CDR3 reads TGTGCCAGCAGGGACTCGACGAACACCGGGGAGCTGTTTTTT. The encoded protein is CASRDSTNTGELFF.

The chain is built from TRBV28 and TRBJ1-5; D remains ambiguous. V was cut by 1 base and J by 8 bases, with 15 bases left in between. Looked up from germline, CDR1 is MDHEN and CDR2 is SYDVKM. This CDR3 comprises 15 residues. CDR3 DNA: TGTGCCAGCAGTTTATTCGGCAGGTTCGAAGAGCCCCAGCATTTT. Its protein is CASSLFGRFEEPQHF. The full variable domain, its missing parts supplied by reference TRBV28 and TRBJ1-5, is DVKVTQSSRYLVKRTGEKVFLECVQDMDHENMFWYRQDPGLGLRLIYFSYDVKMKEKGDIPEGYSVSREKKERFSLILESASTNQTSMYLCASSLFGRFEEPQHFGDGTRLSIL.

The chain employs TRBV20-1 and TRBJ1-2; possible D gene TRBD1, 6 bases. In germline, CDR1 is DFQATT, CDR2 SNEGSKA (reference sequence). This CDR3 is 13 amino acids long. With 3 bases removed from V and 3 bases from J, the gap between germline ends came to 11 bases. Here the CDR3 reads CSASQNRDYGYTF. Written as DNA, the CDR3 is TGCAGTGCTAGTCAGAACAGGGACTATGGCTACACCTTC.